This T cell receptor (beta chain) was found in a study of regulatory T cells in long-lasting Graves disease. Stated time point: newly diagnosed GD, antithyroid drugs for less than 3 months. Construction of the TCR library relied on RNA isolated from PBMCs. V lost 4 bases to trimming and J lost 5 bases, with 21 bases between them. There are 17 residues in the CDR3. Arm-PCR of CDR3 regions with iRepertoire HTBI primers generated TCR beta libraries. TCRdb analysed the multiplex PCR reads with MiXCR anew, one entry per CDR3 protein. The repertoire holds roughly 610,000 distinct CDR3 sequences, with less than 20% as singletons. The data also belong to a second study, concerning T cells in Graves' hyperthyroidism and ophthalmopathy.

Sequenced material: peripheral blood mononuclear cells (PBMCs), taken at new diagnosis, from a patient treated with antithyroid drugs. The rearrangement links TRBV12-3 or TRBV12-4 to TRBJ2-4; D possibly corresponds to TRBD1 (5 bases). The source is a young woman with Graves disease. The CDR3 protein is CASSSSRIGAAENIQYF. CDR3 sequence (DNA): TGTGCCAGCAGTTCCTCCCGAATAGGGGCGGCCGAAAACATTCAGTACTTC.